This T cell receptor beta chain originates from a study of control samples from healthy donors and cancer patients. Repertoires were generated with immunoSEQ multiplex PCR, while TCRdb's copy carries only in-frame clones and drops some. This repertoire shows about 80,000 clones, approximately 89% found once; its top ten account for around 5.1%. This CDR3 has 13 amino acids. CDR1 MNHEY and CDR2 SVGAGI come from the germline V gene. Trimming removed 8 bases from V and 1 base from J, with 11 bases in between. This clone showed up just a few times. The chain employs TRBV6-5 and TRBJ1-1; no firm D call. The source of this sequence is a man in his forties or fifties in good health. The sequencing sample was made of blood. The CDR3: CASVGPENTEAFF. The CDR3 bases are TGTGCCAGCGTAGGACCCGAGAACACTGAAGCTTTCTTT.